This T cell receptor beta chain was retrieved from a study of T cells in Graves' hyperthyroidism and ophthalmopathy. Amplified TCR beta CDR3 regions derived from RNA transcripts. The study used the HTBI primer set for a first-round RT-PCR of the TCR CDR3. MiXCR was run by TCRdb on the multiplex PCR reads, yielding one entry per CDR3 protein. This sample has about 330,000 distinct CDR3 sequences, with approximately 15% found just once. General study findings and limits: Blood samples included most of the expanded thyroid clonotypes exceeding 0.001.

This clonotype appeared many times. The antigen is not known. Germline V gene data show CDR1 as DFQATT and CDR2 as SNEGSKA (reference sequence). There are 14 residues in the CDR3. V was pared by 2 bases and J by 6 bases, with 9 bases of the junction left unmatched. The TCR was taken from a woman aged 35 to 49 with Graves' ophthalmopathy. This chain connects TRBV20-1 to TRBJ1-2; 7 bases fit TRBD1. Material for sequencing was blood. CDR3: CSARPRGGGDGYTF. In nucleotides, the CDR3 is TGCAGTGCTAGACCCCGCGGAGGGGGCGATGGCTACACCTTC.